This section outlines one T cell receptor (beta chain) sequence together with its context. CDR3 length: 14 residues. Germline assignment: CDR1 LNHDA and CDR2 SQIVND (reference sequence). Trimming shortened V by 4 bases and J by 1 base, and 8 bases separated the two germline ends. Only in-frame clones appear in the TCRdb table, and some are missing; sequencing was by immunoSEQ multiplex PCR. The sample holds 60,000 to 90,000 clones, 65% to 80% seen once. These data belong to a study of T cell responses to AZD1222 COVID-19 vaccine. The chain employs TRBV19 and TRBJ2-1; D remains ambiguous. This TCR was recovered from an adult who received the MenACWY meningococcal vaccine as a control. Sample: peripheral blood, taken 28 days after the second dose of the MenACWY control vaccine. The CDR3: CASSRSRSYNEQFF. CDR3 nucleotide sequence: TGTGCCAGTAGTAGGAGTAGGTCCTACAATGAGCAGTTCTTC.